The 10 T cell receptor beta chains below all came from one sample that was sequenced in a study of shared clonotypes between healthy human individuals. Generated by immunoSEQ multiplex PCR, the TCRdb table keeps only in-frame clones and is missing some. The table shows some 1,400,000 clones, with roughly 96% occurring only once. Source material: naive CD4+ T cells sorted from blood. The subset: CD45RA+ positively selected. These receptors all come from a man aged 25-45 years in good health.

This rearrangement joins TRBV5-1 to TRBJ1-5; D uncertain. The V end was cut by 2 bases, the J end by 2 bases, with 5 bases between. From germline, CDR1 is SGHRS and CDR2 YFSETQ. This CDR3 comprises 13 residues. The DNA of the CDR3 is TGCGCCAGCAGCTTTGGGGGCAATCAGCCCCAGCATTTT. This encodes CASSFGGNQPQHF.

The gene calls are TRBV15 and TRBJ2-3; D is undetermined. V was cut by 3 bases and J by 4 bases, with 5 bases left in between. The CDR3 is 12 residues long. CDR1 LNHNV and CDR2 YYDKDF come from the germline V gene (reference sequence). The CDR3 region has the DNA TGTGCCACCAGCAGGTCAGCAGATACGCAGTATTTT. Its translation: CATSRSADTQYF. Full variable domain (outside the CDR3, taken from reference TRBV15 and TRBJ2-3): DAMVIQNPRYQVTQFGKPVTLSCSQTLNHNVMYWYQQKSSQAPKLLFHYYDKDFNNEADTPDNFQSRRPNTSFCFLDIRSPGLGDTAMYLCATSRSADTQYFGPGTRLTVL.

This chain connects TRBV7-3 to TRBJ2-1, with 11 bases fitting TRBD2. Germline loops: CDR1 SGHTA, CDR2 FQGTGA. This CDR3 spans 12 amino acids. The V and J ends lost 6 bases and 13 bases, in that order; junction bases with no gene match: 5. The CDR3 sequence: CASSPGTSGQFF. For the CDR3, the DNA is TGTGCCAGCAGTCCCGGGACTAGCGGACAGTTCTTC.

V usage is TRBV27 and J usage is TRBJ2-1, with 11 positions matching TRBD1. The CDR3 consists of 16 residues. From germline, CDR1 is MNHEY and CDR2 SMNVEV (reference sequence). The V gene end was trimmed by 3 bases and the J gene end by 10 bases; junction bases not matched to a gene: 11. CDR3 in amino acids: CASSLRDRGGIGEQFF. For the CDR3, the DNA is TGTGCCAGCAGTTTGAGGGACAGGGGGGGAATTGGGGAGCAGTTCTTC.

This sequence joins TRBV11-2 and TRBJ2-3; D gene ambiguous. Trimming took off 1 base at V and 4 bases at J, with 15 bases between the two ends. CDR3 size: 16 residues. Germline values: CDR1 SGHAT, CDR2 FQNNGV. The CDR3 sequence: CASSLVPGGRADTQYF. The DNA for the CDR3 is TGTGCCAGCAGCTTAGTTCCAGGCGGAAGGGCAGATACGCAGTATTTT. The variable domain in full, completed from reference TRBV11-2 and TRBJ2-3, reads EAGVAQSPRYKIIEKRQSVAFWCNPISGHATLYWYQQILGQGPKLLIQFQNNGVVDDSQLPKDRFSAERLKGVDSTLKIQPAKLEDSAVYLCASSLVPGGRADTQYFGPGTRLTVL.

This rearrangement joins TRBV28 to TRBJ2-7; 10 bases match TRBD2. V shed 4 bases, J shed 1 base, and the junction held 4 bases outside the gene matches. The V gene's germline CDR1 is MDHEN and CDR2 SYDVKM. This CDR3 has 15 residues. The CDR3 coding sequence is TGTGCCAGCAGTTCCGTAGCGGGAGGTTCCTACGAGCAGTACTTC. Residues: CASSSVAGGSYEQYF. Together with reference TRBV28 and TRBJ2-7, the CDR3 gives the full variable domain: DVKVTQSSRYLVKRTGEKVFLECVQDMDHENMFWYRQDPGLGLRLIYFSYDVKMKEKGDIPEGYSVSREKKERFSLILESASTNQTSMYLCASSSVAGGSYEQYFGPGTRLTVT.

The genes are TRBV5-6 and TRBJ1-3; 10 nucleotides agree with TRBD1. V shed 2 bases and J 1 base; nucleotides not matched to a gene: 3. The CDR3 spans 16 residues. Germline V gives CDR1 SGHDT, CDR2 YYEEEE. The CDR3 DNA is TGTGCCAGCAGCTTTGTGGACAGGGGGTCTGGAAACACCATATATTTT. Its translation is CASSFVDRGSGNTIYF.

The rearrangement joins TRBV18 to TRBJ1-2; D may be TRBD1 (5 bases). The CDR3 has 14 amino acids. V was cut by 3 bases and J by 6 bases, with 14 bases left in between. Germline values: CDR1 KGHSH, CDR2 LQKENI. CDR3 DNA sequence: TGTGCCAGCTCACCCCAGGGCAAGGACAATGGCTACACCTTC. It translates to CASSPQGKDNGYTF.

The chain employs TRBV30 and TRBJ1-2, with D unresolved. This CDR3 comprises 12 residues. The V gene's germline CDR1 is GTSNPN and CDR2 SVGIG (reference sequence). The V end lost 1 base, the J end lost 7 bases, and 10 bases lay between the germline ends. CDR3 DNA sequence: TGTGCCTGGAGTGGGGCTCTAGGTGGCTACACCTTC. Its protein is CAWSGALGGYTF.

V and J are TRBV27 and TRBJ2-7, with a tentative D call TRBD1 (6 bases). The CDR3 spans 13 residues. Trimming removed 5 bases at V and 4 bases at J, with 12 bases between. Germline loops: CDR1 MNHEY, CDR2 SMNVEV (reference sequence). CDR3 DNA sequence: TGTGCCAGCAGTATGGCTAGGGGGTACGAGCAGTACTTC. Translation: CASSMARGYEQYF.